The entry that follows covers one T cell receptor (beta chain) sequence. The germline V gene has CDR1 MNHEY and CDR2 SMNVEV (reference sequence). The CDR3 contains 14 residues. Trimming stripped 3 bases from V and 5 bases from J, with 10 bases between. TCRdb's table, derived via immunoSEQ multiplex PCR, lists solely in-frame clones and lacks some. The data show about 2.3 million clones, more than 80% seen once. The record originates from a study of shared clonotypes between healthy human individuals. In the study overall: Three plates each covered CD4 naive and memory; CD8 naive two, CD8 memory one.

Sequencing input: naive CD4+ T cells from PBMCs. As to subset: CD45RA+ positively selected. The chain employs TRBV27 and TRBJ1-4; possible D gene TRBD1, 6 bases. This TCR came from a man between 18 and 35 years old in good health. Some clones in this sample may be carry-over from other donors' samples. The CDR3 bases are TGTGCCAGCAGTTTTGGACAGAAAAATGAAAAACTGTTTTTT. Amino acid sequence: CASSFGQKNEKLFF.